This T cell receptor beta chain stems from a study of identical twins. Only healthy Caucasians were included as donors. Unique molecular identifiers were present on cDNA, and template switching added a universal primer site. TCRdb re-derived calls from the 5' RACE reads in MiXCR, one entry per CDR3 protein. This sample has 1.5 million or so distinct CDR3 sequences, with under 35% found just once. Losses at the gene ends were 2 bases for V and 9 bases for J; bases not matched to a gene: 3. The CDR3 has 15 amino acids. Germline V gene lookup returns CDR1 MDHEN and CDR2 SYDVKM. The chain combines TRBV28 with TRBJ1-6; TRBD1 aligns across 11 bases. The clonotype was recovered from a newborn girl in good health. The sequenced material came from cord blood. The CDR3 protein is CASSLTDRGRSPLHF. Here the CDR3 DNA reads TGTGCCAGCAGTTTAACGGACAGGGGGCGTTCACCCCTCCACTTT.